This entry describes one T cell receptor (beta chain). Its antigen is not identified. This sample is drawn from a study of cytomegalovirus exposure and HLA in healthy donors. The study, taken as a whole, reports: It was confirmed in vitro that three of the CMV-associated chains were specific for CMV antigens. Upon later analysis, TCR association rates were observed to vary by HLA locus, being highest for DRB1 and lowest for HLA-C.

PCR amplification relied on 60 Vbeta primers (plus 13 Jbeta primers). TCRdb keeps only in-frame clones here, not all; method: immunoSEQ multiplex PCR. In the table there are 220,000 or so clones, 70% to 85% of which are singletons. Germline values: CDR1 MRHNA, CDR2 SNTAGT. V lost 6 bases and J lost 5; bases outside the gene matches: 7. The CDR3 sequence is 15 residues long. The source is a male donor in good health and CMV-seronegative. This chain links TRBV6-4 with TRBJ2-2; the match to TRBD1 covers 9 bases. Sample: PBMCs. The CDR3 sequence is CASRRDREGTGELFF. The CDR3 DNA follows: TGTGCCAGCAGACGGGACAGGGAAGGGACCGGGGAGCTGTTTTTT.